This T cell receptor (beta chain) was sequenced during a study of T-cell memory formation after mild COVID-19. Findings and caveats of the study: Clones that shrank (day 15 to 85) were balanced CD4/CD8, whereas later expanders leaned CD4+. The appearance of some responding clones in pre-infection memory suggested that cross-reactive memory joined. The CD4+ clones that contracted clustered mainly within CM and EM, and the CD8+ clones concentrated in EMRA.

Sample barcodes and UMIs were carried by the TCR alpha and TCR beta cDNA libraries that 5'RACE generated with constant-segment primers. TCRdb itself ran the 5' RACE reads through MiXCR, one entry per CDR3 protein. The table has hundreds of thousands of distinct CDR3 sequences, 25% to 30% seen once. As regards this clonotype: No antigen is known for it.

V lost 8 bases and J lost 6; bases outside the gene matches: 9. This CDR3 has 14 residues. CDR1 is SNHLY and CDR2 is FYNNEI in the germline V gene. The sample comprised PBMCs or a T cell subset sorted from them (not recorded which). J is TRBJ2-3 and V is TRBV2; 9 nucleotides agree with TRBD2. The sequence was collected from an adult woman who had mild COVID-19 (a few samples of this study predate the infection). Cell type and time point are not known. In DNA form, the CDR3 reads TGTGCCAGCCAACCGAGACTAGCGGACGATACGCAGTATTTT. Encoded protein: CASQPRLADDTQYF.